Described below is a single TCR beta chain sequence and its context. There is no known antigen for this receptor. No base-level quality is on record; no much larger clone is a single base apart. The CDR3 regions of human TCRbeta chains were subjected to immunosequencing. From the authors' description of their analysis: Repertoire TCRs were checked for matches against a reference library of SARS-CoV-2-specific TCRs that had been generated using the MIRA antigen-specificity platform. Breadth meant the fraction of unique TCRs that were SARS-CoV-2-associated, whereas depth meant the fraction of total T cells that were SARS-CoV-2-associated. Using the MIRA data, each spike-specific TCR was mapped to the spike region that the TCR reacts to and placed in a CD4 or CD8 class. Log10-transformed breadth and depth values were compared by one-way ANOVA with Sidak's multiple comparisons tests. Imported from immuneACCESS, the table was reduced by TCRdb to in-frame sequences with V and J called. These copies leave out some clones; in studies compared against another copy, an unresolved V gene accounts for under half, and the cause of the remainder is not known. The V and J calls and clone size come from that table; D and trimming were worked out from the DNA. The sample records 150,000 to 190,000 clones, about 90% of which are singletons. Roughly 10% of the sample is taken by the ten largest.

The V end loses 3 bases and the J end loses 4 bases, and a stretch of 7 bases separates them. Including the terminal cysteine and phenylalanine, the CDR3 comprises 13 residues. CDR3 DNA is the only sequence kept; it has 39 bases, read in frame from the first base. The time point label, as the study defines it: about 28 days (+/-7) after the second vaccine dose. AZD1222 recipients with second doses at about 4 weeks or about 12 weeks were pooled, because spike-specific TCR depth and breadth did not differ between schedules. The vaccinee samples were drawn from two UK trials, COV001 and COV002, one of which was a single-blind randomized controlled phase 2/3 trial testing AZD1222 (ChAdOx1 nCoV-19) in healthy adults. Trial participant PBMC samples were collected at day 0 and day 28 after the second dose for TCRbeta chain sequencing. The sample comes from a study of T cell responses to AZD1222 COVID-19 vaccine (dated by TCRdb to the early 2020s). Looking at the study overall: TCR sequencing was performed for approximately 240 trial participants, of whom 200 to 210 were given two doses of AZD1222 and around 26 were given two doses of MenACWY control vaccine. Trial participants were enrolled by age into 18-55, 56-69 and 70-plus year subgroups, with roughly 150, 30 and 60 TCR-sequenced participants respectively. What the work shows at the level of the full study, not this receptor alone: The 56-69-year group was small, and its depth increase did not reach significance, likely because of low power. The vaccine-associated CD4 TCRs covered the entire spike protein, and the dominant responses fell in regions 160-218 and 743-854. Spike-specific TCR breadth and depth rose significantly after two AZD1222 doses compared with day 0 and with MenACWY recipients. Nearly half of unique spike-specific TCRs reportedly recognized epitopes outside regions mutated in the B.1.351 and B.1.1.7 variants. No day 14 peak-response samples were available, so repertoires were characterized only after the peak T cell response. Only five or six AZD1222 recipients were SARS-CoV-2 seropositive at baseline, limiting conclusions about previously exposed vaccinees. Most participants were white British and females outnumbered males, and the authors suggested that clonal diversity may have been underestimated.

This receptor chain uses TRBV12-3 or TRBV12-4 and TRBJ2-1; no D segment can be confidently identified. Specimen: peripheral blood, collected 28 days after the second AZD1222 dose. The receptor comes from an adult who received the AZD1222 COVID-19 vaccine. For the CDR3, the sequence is CASSLQRYNEQFF. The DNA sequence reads TGTGCCAGCAGTTTGCAACGGTACAATGAGCAGTTCTTC.